A selection of T cell receptor beta chains follows, all from one sample in a study of early T cells in non-severe SARS-CoV-2 infection. TCRdb re-called the 5' RACE reads through MiXCR, storing one row per CDR3 protein. The sample contains about 58,000 distinct CDR3 sequences, 7% to 8% of which appear only once. The sequenced sample was whole blood. The receptors shown here come from an adult who was a healthcare worker with PCR-confirmed SARS-CoV-2 infection or an uninfected control (not recorded which). Each CDR3 is given with its conserved first and last residue. A D gene is named only where the DNA matches it firmly.

v_gene	d_gene	j_gene	CDR3aa
TRBV5-1	NA	TRBJ1-1	CASSLGTEAFF
TRBV30	TRBD2	TRBJ2-3	CAWSAIAGGTDTQYF
TRBV5-6	TRBD2	TRBJ2-5	CASSSTSGREQETQYF
TRBV20-1	NA	TRBJ2-1	CSARLAVSNNEQFF
TRBV3-1	TRBD2	TRBJ2-1	CASSQVVAGSMTYNEQFF
TRBV30	NA	TRBJ1-3	CAWSPPGRYSGNTIYF
TRBV29-1	NA	TRBJ1-1	CSGASWEGRVVPEAFF
TRBV28	NA	TRBJ1-4	CASSMYSGRDEKLFF
TRBV10-1	NA	TRBJ2-3	CASSVGGVSTDTQYF
TRBV7-9	NA	TRBJ2-5	CASSSTGGQQTQYF
TRBV20-1	TRBD2	TRBJ2-7	CSAKRGGLARYEQYF
TRBV19	TRBD2	TRBJ2-7	CASSIGTSGGEQYF
TRBV12-3/TRBV12-4	NA	TRBJ2-3	CASSPLTGSTDTQYF
TRBV6-1	TRBD2	TRBJ2-7	CASCEAGAGRTGHEQYF
TRBV7-9	NA	TRBJ1-1	CASSLGPGVAEAFF
TRBV18	NA	TRBJ2-3	CASSPLDSSSTDTQYF
TRBV3-1	NA	TRBJ2-7	CASSYSGDGQYF
TRBV7-3	NA	TRBJ2-1	CASSRDRYNEQFF
TRBV28	NA	TRBJ2-3	CASSQTWGSTDTQYF
TRBV6-2/TRBV6-3	TRBD1	TRBJ2-2	CASLNTRDSLNTGELFF
TRBV5-1	NA	TRBJ2-1	CASSGELSSYNEQFF
TRBV5-1	NA	TRBJ1-1	CASSPFGSSNTEAFF
TRBV3-1	NA	TRBJ2-4	CASSQSNGRFIQYF
TRBV7-9	NA	TRBJ1-1	CASSPGTMNTEAFF
TRBV9	TRBD2	TRBJ2-7	CASSESGTSYEQYF
TRBV6-1	NA	TRBJ2-3	CASQVGTGARTDTQYF
TRBV10-3	NA	TRBJ2-2	CAISESPTANTGELFF